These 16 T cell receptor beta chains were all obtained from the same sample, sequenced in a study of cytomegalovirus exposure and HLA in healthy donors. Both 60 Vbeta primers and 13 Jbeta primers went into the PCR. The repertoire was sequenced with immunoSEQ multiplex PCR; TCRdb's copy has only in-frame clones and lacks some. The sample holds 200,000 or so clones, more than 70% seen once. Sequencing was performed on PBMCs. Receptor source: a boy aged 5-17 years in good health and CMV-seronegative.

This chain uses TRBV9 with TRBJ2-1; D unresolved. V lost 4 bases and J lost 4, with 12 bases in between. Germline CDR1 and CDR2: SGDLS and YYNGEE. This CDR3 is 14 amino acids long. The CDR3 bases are TGTGCCAGCAGCCCCCCTACCCCATACAATGAGCAGTTCTTC. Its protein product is CASSPPTPYNEQFF.

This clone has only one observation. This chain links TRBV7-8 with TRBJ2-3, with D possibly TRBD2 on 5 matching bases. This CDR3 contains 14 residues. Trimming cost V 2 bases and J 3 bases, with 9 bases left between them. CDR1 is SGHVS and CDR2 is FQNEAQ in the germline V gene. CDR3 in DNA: TGTGCCAGCAGCTTACGAGCGGATACAGATACGCAGTATTTT. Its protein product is CASSLRADTDTQYF.

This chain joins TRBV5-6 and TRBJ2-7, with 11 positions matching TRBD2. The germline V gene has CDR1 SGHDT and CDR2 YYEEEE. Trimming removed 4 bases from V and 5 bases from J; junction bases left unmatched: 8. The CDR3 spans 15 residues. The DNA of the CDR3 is TGTGCCAGCAGCACGACTAGCGGGGTGGTCGACGAGCAGTACTTC. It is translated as CASSTTSGVVDEQYF.

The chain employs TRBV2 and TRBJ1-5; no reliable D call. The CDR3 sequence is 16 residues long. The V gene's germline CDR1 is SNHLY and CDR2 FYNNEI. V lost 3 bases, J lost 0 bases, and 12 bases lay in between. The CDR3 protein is CASSDLETYSNQPQHF. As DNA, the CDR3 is TGTGCCAGCAGTGATCTCGAAACCTATAGCAATCAGCCCCAGCATTTT.

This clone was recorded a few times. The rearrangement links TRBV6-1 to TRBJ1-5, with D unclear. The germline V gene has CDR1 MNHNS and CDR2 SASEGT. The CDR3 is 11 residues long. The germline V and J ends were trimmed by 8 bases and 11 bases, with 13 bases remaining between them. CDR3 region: CASEGGSSQHF. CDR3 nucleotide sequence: TGTGCCAGCGAAGGAGGGTCGTCCCAGCATTTT.

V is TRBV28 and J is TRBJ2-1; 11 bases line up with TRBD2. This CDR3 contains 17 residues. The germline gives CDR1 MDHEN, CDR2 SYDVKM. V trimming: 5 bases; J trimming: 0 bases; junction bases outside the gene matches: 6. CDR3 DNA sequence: TGTGCCAGCAGTCCGGGTAGCGGGGGGGTCTCCTACAATGAGCAGTTCTTC. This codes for CASSPGSGGVSYNEQFF.

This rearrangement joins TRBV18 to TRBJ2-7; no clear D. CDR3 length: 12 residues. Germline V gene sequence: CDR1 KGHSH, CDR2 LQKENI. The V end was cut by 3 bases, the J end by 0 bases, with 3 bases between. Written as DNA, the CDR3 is TGTGCCAGCTCACCTAGCTCCTACGAGCAGTACTTC. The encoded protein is CASSPSSYEQYF.

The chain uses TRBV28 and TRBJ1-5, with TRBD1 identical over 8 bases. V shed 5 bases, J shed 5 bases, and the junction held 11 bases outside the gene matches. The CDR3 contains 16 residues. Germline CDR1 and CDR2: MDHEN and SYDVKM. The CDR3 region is CASSPLLGTGDQPQHF. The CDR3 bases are TGTGCCAGCAGTCCCCTTTTGGGGACAGGAGATCAGCCCCAGCATTTT.

The CDR3 DNA reads TGTGCCAGCAGTTGGTACGGGACAGGGGGCGAAGGGCAGTACTTC. As protein: CASSWYGTGGEGQYF. The chain combines TRBV27 with TRBJ2-7; 12 bases align to TRBD1. The trim removed 4 bases at V and 9 bases at J, leaving 10 bases unmatched. From germline, CDR1 is MNHEY and CDR2 SMNVEV (reference sequence). The CDR3 extends over 15 amino acids.

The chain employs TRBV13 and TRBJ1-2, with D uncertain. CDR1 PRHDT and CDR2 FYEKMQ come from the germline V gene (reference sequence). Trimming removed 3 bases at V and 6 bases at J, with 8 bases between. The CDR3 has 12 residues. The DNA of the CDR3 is TGTGCCAGCAGCTTCGAGAGGAATGGCTACACCTTC. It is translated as CASSFERNGYTF.

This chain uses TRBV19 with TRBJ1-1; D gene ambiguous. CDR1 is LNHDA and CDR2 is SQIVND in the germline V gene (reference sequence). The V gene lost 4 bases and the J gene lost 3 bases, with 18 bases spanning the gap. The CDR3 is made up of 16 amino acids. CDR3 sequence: CASSTNLPFSDTEAFF. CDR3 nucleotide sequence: TGTGCCAGTAGTACGAATCTTCCCTTTTCGGACACTGAAGCTTTCTTT.

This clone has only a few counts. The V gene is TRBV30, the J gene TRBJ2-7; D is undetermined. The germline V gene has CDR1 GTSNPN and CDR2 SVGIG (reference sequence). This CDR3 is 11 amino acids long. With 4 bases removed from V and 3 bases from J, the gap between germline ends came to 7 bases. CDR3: CAWTADYEQYF. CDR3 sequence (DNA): TGTGCCTGGACGGCGGACTACGAGCAGTACTTC. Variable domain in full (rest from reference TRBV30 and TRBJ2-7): SQTIHQWPATLVQPVGSPLSLECTVEGTSNPNLYWYRQAAGRGLQLLFYSVGIGQISSEVPQNLSASRPQDRQFILSSKKLLLSDSGFYLCAWTADYEQYFGPGTRLTVT.

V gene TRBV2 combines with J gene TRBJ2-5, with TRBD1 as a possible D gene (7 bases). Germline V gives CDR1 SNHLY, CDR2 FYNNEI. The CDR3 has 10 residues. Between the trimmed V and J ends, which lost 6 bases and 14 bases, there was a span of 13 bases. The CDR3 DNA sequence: TGTGCCAGCAGGGGCGGGACAGTTTACTTC. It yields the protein CASRGGTVYF.

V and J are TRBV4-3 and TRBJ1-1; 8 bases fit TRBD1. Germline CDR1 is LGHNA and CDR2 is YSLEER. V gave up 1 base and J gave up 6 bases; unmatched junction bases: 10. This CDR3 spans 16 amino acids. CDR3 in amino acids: CASSQASDRVYSEAFF. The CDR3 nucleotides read TGCGCCAGCAGCCAAGCCTCGGACAGGGTTTATTCTGAAGCTTTCTTT.

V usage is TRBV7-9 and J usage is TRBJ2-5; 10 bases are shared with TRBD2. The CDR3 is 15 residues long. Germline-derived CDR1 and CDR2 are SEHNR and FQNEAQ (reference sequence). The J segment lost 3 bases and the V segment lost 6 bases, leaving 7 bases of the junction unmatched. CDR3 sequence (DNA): TGTGCCAGCAGGGGGTCGGGACTAGCGAAAGAGACCCAGTACTTC. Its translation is CASRGSGLAKETQYF.

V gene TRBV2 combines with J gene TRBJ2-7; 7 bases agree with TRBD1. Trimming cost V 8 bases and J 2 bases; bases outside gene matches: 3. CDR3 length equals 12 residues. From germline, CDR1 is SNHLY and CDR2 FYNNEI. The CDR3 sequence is CASRDRPYEQYF. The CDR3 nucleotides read TGTGCCAGCCGGGACAGACCCTACGAGCAGTACTTC. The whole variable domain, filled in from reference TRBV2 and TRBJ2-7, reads EPEVTQTPSHQVTQMGQEVILRCVPISNHLYFYWYRQILGQKVEFLVSFYNNEISEKSEIFDDQFSVERPDGSNFTLKIRSTKLEDSAMYFCASRDRPYEQYFGPGTRLTVT.